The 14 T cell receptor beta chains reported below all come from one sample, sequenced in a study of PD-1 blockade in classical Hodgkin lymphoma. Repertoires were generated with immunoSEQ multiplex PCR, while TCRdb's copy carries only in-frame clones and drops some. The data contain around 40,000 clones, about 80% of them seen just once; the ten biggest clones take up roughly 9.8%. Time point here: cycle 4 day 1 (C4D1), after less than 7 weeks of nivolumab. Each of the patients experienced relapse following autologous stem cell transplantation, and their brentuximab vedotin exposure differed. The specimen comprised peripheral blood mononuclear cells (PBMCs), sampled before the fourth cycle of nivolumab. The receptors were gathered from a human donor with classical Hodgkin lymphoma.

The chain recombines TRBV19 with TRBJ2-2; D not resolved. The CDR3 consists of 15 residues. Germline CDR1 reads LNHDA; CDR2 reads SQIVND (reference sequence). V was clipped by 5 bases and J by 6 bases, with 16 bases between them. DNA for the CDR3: TGTGCCAGTAGTCCCCGCCCCCCCCGGCCCGGGGAGCTGTTTTTT. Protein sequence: CASSPRPPRPGELFF.

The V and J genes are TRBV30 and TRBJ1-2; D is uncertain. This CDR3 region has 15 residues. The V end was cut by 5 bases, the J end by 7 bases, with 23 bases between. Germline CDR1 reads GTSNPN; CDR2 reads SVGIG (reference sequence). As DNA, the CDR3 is TGTGCCTGGGCCTCCCCGACTCGGGGAATTTTTGGCTACACCTTC. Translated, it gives CAWASPTRGIFGYTF.

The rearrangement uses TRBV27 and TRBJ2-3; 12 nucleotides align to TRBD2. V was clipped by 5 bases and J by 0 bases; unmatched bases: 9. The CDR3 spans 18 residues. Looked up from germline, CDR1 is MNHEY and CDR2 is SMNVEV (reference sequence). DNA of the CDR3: TGTGCCAGCAGTCCAAGACTAGCGGGGGTCTTAAGCACAGATACGCAGTATTTT. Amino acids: CASSPRLAGVLSTDTQYF.

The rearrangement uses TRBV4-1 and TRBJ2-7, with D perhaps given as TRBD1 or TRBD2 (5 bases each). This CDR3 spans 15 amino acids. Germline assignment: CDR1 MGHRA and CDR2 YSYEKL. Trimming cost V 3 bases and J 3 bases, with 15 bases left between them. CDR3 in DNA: TGCGCCAGCAGCCACGGGGCCGGGCAGCTCTACGAGCAGTACTTC. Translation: CASSHGAGQLYEQYF.

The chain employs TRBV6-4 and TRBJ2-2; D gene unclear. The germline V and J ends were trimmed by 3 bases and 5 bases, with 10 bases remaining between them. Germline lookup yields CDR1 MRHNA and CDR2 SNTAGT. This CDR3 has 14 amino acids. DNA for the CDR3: TGTGCCAGCAGTGAGGGTAGCCGTACCGGGGAGCTGTTTTTT. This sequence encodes CASSEGSRTGELFF.

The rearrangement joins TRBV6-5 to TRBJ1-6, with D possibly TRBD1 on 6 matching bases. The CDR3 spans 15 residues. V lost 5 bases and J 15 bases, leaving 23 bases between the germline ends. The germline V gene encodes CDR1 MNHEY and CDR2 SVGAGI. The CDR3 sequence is CASSNTGPSFSGLHF. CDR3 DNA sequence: TGTGCCAGCAGTAACACAGGGCCCAGTTTCTCAGGCCTCCACTTT.

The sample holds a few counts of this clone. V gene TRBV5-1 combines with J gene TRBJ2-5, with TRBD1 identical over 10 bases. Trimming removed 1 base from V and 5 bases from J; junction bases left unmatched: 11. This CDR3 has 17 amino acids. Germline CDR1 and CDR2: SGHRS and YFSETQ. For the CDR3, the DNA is TGCGCCAGCAGCTTGTTTGGGACAGGGGATGTTGGGGAGACCCAGTACTTC. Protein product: CASSLFGTGDVGETQYF. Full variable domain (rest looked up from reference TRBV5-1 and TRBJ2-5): KAGVTQTPRYLIKTRGQQVTLSCSPISGHRSVSWYQQTPGQGLQFLFEYFSETQRNKGNFPGRFSGRQFSNSRSEMNVSTLELGDSALYLCASSLFGTGDVGETQYFGPGTRLLVL.

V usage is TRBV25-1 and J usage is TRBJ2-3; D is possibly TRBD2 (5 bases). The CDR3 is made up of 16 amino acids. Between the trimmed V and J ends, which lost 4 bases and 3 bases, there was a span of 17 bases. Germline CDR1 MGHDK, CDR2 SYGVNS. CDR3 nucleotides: TGTGCCAGCAGTGCCCGAAGAACCGGGATAACAGATACGCAGTATTTT. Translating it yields CASSARRTGITDTQYF.

The CDR3: CASSPPGVLSNQPQHF. CDR3 bases: TGTGCCAGCTCACCACCGGGGGTACTTAGCAATCAGCCCCAGCATTTT. The chain has TRBV18 and TRBJ1-5; a possible D gene is TRBD1 (5 bases). V lost 0 bases and J 0 bases, leaving 9 bases between the germline ends. Looked up from germline, CDR1 is KGHSH and CDR2 is LQKENI. The CDR3 totals 16 residues.

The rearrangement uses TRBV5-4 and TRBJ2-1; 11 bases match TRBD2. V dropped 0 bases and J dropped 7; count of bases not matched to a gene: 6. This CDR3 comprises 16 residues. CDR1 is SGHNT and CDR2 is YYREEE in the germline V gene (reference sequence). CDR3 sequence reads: CASSLGRTSGPNEQFF. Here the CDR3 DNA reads TGTGCCAGCAGCTTGGGGCGGACTAGCGGGCCAAATGAGCAGTTCTTC.

CDR3 in DNA: TGCAGTGCTAGTAGTGGGAGGGGCTACACCTTC. This encodes CSASSGRGYTF. The chain uses TRBV20-1 and TRBJ1-2, with D unresolved. Trimming took 3 bases from V and 8 from J, leaving 10 bases between them. There are 11 residues in the CDR3. Germline lookup yields CDR1 DFQATT and CDR2 SNEGSKA (reference sequence).

Here the CDR3 DNA reads TGTGCCAGTAGCCAGGTCCCGGGACAGGGTGGCAATACGCAGTATTTT. This encodes CASSQVPGQGGNTQYF. V and J are TRBV19 and TRBJ2-3, with 9 bases identical to TRBD1. The junction had 14 bases not matched to a gene; V was cut back by 6 bases and J by 7 bases. The CDR3 runs 16 residues. In germline, CDR1 is LNHDA, CDR2 SQIVND (reference sequence).

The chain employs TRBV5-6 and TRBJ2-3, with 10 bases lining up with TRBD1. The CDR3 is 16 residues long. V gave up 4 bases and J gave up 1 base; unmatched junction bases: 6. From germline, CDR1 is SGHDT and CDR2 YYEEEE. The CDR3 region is CASSATGGLGTDTQYF. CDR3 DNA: TGTGCCAGCAGCGCGACAGGGGGCCTTGGCACAGATACGCAGTATTTT.

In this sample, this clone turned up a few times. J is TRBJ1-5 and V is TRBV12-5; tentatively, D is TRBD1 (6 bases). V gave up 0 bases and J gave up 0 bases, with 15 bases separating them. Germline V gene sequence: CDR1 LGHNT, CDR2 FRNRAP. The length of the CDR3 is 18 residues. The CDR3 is CASGLVQLGQNSNQPQHF. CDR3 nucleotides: TGTGCTAGTGGTTTGGTACAGCTGGGACAAAATAGCAATCAGCCCCAGCATTTT.